This TCR beta chain was captured in a study of pediatric ulcerative colitis. Findings and limits, study-wide: Two rectal CDR3 clonotypes occurred in all ulcerative colitis patients. Ulcerative colitis patients shared more blood-rectal clones than controls. Repertoires came from total lymphocyte DNA, not specific subsets.

The diagnostic colonoscopy in ulcerative colitis patients preceded any immunosuppressive treatment. Clones were sequenced by immunoSEQ multiplex PCR, and TCRdb holds only the in-frame ones, with some missing. The sample records 35,000 to 45,000 clones, approximately 87% being singletons. V lost 1 base, J lost 8 bases, and 6 bases stayed unmatched. CDR1 and CDR2 from the germline V gene are MNHNS and SASEGT. This CDR3 comprises 15 residues. Details on this clone: Antigen: not known.

The origin of this receptor is a girl aged 10 to 17 with moderate ulcerative colitis. The sequenced material came from blood. This chain uses TRBV6-1 with TRBJ2-2; 8 bases are a match to TRBD2. CDR3 coding DNA: TGTGCCAGCAGTGAAGTCGGGGGGGCTGCGGGGGAGCTGTTTTTT. It codes for CASSEVGGAAGELFF.